This T cell receptor beta chain appears in the sequencing data of a study of control samples from healthy donors and cancer patients. The table came from immunoSEQ multiplex PCR; TCRdb's copy has only in-frame clones and leaves some out. The table has under 130,000 clones, 85% to 90% seen once. Per the germline V gene, CDR1 is KGHDR and CDR2 is SFDVKD. Trimming cost V 2 bases and J 8 bases; bases outside gene matches: 6. The CDR3 consists of 15 residues. The chain has TRBV24-1 and TRBJ2-1; 9 bases line up with TRBD1. This clonotype was sampled from a man in his sixties with lung cancer. Sample: PBMCs. CDR3 coding DNA: TGTGCCACCAGTGATTCCGGGACAGGGAAGCATGAGCAGTTCTTC. Translated: CATSDSGTGKHEQFF.